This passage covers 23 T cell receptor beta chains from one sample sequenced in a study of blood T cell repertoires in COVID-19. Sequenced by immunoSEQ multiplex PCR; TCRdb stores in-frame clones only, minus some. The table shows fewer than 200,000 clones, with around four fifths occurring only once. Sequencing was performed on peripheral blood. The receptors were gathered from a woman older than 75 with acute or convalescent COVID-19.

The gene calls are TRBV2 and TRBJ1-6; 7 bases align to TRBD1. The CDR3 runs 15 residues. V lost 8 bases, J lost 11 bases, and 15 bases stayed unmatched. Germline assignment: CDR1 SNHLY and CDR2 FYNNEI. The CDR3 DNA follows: TGTGCCAGCGAAAAGGGACAGCAGAGTAGGGCACCCCTCCACTTT. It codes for CASEKGQQSRAPLHF.

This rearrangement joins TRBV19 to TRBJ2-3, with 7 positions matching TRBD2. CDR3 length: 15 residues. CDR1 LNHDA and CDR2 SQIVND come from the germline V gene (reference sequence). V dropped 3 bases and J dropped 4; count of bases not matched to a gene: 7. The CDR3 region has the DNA TGTGCCAGTAGTATCGGGGGAGGGCGCGCAGATACGCAGTATTTT. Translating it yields CASSIGGGRADTQYF.

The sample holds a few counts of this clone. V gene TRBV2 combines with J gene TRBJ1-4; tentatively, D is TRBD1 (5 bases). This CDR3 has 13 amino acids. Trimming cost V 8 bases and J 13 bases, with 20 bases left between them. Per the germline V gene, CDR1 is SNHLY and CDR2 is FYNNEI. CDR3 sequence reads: CASRRVLDRRLFF. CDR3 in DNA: TGTGCCAGCCGTCGGGTACTCGACAGAAGACTGTTTTTT. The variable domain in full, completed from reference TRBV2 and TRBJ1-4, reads EPEVTQTPSHQVTQMGQEVILRCVPISNHLYFYWYRQILGQKVEFLVSFYNNEISEKSEIFDDQFSVERPDGSNFTLKIRSTKLEDSAMYFCASRRVLDRRLFFGSGTQLSVL.

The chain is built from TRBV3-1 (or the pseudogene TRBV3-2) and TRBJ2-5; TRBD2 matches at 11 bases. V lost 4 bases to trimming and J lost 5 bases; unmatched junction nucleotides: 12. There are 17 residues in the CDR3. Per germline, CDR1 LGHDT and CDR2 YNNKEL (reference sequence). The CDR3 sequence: CASSPIQRRTSGETQYF. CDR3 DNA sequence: TGTGCCAGCAGCCCCATACAACGCCGGACTAGCGGGGAGACCCAGTACTTC.

CDR3 loop: CAIGDRENQPQHF. The CDR3, as DNA: TGTGCCATCGGAGACAGGGAAAATCAGCCCCAGCATTTT. The chain is built from TRBV10-3 and TRBJ1-5; 7 bases align to TRBD1. V shed 8 bases, J shed 4 bases, and the junction held 5 bases outside the gene matches. The CDR3 loop spans 13 amino acids. Germline CDR1 ENHRY, CDR2 SYGVKD.

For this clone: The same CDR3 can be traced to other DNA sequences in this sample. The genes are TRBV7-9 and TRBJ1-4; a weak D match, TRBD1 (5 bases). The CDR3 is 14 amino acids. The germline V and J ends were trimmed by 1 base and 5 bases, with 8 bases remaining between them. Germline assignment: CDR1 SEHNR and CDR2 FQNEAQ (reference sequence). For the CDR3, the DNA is TGTGCCAGCAGCTTAGGGGGCCAGAATGAAAAACTGTTTTTT. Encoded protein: CASSLGGQNEKLFF.

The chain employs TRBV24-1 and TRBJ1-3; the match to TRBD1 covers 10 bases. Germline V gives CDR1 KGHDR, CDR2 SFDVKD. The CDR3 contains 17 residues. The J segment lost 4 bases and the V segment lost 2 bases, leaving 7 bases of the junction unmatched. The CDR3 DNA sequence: TGTGCCACCAGTGATTCCCCCGGGACAGGGGACGGAAACACCATATATTTT. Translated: CATSDSPGTGDGNTIYF.

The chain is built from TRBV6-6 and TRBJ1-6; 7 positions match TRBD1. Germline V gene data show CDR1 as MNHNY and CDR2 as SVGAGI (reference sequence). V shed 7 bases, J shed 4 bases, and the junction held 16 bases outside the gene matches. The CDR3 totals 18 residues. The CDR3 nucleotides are TGTGCCAGCAATCGTTATAGGGACAGTGATTATTATAATTCACCCCTCCACTTT. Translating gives CASNRYRDSDYYNSPLHF.

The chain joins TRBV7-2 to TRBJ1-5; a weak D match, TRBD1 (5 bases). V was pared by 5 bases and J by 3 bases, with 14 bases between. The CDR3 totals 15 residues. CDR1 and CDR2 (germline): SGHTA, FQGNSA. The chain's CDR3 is CASSPLGADNQPQHF. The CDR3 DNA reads TGTGCCAGCAGCCCCCTAGGGGCAGACAATCAGCCCCAGCATTTT.

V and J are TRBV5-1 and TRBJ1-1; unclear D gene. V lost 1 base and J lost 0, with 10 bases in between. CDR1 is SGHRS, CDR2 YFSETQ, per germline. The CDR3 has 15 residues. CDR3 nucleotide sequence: TGCGCCAGCAGCTTGAGGGAGACTCTGAACACTGAAGCTTTCTTT. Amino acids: CASSLRETLNTEAFF.

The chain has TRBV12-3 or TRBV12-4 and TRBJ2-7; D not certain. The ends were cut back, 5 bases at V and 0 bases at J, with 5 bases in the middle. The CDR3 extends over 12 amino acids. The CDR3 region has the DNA TGTGCCAGCAGTCCTAGCTCCTACGAGCAGTACTTC. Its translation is CASSPSSYEQYF.

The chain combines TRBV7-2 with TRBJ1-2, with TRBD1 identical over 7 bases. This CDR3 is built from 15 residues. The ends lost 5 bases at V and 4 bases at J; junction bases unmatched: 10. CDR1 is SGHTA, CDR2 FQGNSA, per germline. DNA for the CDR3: TGTGCCAGCAGCCTCGCACAGGGGAGAGGCTATGGCTACACCTTC. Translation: CASSLAQGRGYGYTF. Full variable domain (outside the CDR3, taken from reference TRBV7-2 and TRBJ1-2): GAGVSQSPSNKVTEKGKDVELRCDPISGHTALYWYRQSLGQGLEFLIYFQGNSAPDKSGLPSDRFSAERTGGSVSTLTIQRTQQEDSAVYLCASSLAQGRGYGYTFGSGTRLTVV.

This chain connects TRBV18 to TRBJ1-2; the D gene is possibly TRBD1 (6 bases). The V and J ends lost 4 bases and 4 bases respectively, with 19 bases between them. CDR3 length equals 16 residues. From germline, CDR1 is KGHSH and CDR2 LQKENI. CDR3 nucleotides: TGTGCCAGCTCACATAGTCGGGGGGCATACTCCTATGGCTACACCTTC. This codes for CASSHSRGAYSYGYTF.

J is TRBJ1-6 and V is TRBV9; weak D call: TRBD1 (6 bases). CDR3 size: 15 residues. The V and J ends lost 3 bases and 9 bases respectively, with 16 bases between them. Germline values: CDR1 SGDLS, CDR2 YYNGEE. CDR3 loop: CASSASTGFGSPLHF. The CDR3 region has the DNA TGTGCCAGCAGCGCATCAACAGGGTTCGGTTCACCCCTCCACTTT.

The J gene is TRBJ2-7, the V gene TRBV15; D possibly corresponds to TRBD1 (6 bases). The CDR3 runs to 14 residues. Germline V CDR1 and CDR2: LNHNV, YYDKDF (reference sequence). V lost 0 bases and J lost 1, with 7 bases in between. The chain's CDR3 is CATSREGASYEQYF. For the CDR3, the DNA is TGTGCCACCAGCAGAGAGGGGGCGTCCTACGAGCAGTACTTC.

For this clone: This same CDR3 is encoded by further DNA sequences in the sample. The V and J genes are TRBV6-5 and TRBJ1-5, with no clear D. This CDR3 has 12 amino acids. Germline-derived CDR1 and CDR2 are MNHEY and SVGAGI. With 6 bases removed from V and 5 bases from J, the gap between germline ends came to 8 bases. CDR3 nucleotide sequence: TGTGCCAGCAGGTCCGGAGATCAGCCCCAGCATTTT. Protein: CASRSGDQPQHF.

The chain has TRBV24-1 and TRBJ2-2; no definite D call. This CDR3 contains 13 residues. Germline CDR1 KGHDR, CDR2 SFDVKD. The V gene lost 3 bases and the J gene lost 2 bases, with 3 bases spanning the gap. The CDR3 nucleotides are TGTGCCACCAGTGATCCAAACACCGGGGAGCTGTTTTTT. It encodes CATSDPNTGELFF.

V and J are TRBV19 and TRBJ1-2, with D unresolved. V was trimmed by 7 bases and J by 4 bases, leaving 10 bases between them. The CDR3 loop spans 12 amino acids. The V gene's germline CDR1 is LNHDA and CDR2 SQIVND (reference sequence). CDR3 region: CASKGLFYGYTF. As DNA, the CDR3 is TGTGCCAGTAAAGGACTATTCTATGGCTACACCTTC.

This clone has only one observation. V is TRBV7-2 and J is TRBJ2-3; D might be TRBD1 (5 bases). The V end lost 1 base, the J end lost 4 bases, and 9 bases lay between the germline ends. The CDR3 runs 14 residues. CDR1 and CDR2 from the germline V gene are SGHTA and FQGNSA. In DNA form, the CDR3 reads TGTGCCAGCAGCTTAGGGGGCTACGCAGATACGCAGTATTTT. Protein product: CASSLGGYADTQYF. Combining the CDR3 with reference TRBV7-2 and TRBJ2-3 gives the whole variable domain GAGVSQSPSNKVTEKGKDVELRCDPISGHTALYWYRQSLGQGLEFLIYFQGNSAPDKSGLPSDRFSAERTGGSVSTLTIQRTQQEDSAVYLCASSLGGYADTQYFGPGTRLTVL.

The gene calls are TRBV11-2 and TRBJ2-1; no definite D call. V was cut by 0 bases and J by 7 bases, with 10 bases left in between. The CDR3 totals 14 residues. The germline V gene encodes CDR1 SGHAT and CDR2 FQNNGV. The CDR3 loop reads CASSLEASLNEQFF. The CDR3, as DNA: TGTGCCAGCAGCTTAGAGGCAAGTCTTAATGAGCAGTTCTTC.

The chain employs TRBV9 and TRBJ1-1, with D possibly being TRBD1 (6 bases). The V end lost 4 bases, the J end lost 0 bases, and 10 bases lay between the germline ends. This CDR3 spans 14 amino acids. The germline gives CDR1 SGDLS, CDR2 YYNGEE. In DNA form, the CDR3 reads TGTGCCAGCAGCAGACAGGACATGAACACTGAAGCTTTCTTT. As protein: CASSRQDMNTEAFF.

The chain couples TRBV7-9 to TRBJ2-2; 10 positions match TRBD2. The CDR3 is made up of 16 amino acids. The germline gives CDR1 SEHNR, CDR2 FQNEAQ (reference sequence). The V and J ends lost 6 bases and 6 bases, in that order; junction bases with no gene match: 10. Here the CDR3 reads CASSLYGTSEPGELFF. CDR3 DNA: TGTGCCAGCAGTTTGTATGGGACTAGCGAACCCGGGGAGCTGTTTTTT.

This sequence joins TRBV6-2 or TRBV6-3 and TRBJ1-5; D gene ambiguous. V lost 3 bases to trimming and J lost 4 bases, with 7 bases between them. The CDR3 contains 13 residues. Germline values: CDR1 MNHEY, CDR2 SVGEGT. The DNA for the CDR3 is TGTGCCAGCAGTTATGGGAGAAATCAGCCCCAGCATTTT. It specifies CASSYGRNQPQHF.